These T cell receptor beta chains were read from a single sample in a study of blood T cell repertoires in COVID-19. Assay: immunoSEQ multiplex PCR; the TCRdb copy retains only in-frame clones and omits some. The sample yields 55,000 to 80,000 clones, 88% seen once. Material: peripheral blood. The origin of the receptors is a man aged 50-60 years with acute or convalescent COVID-19. Both conserved end residues are part of each CDR3. Each record gives: D gene, clone size, V gene, J gene, CDR3 DNA, CDR3 protein. The D gene is left open where the match is weak. Some rows have no size entry. The others give once, few or many, or a class for an expanded clone.

>TRBD1|-|TRBV6-5|TRBJ2-7
TGTGCCAGCACCCTGGGGGAGGGACAGGGGTACGAGCAGTACTTC
CASTLGEGQGYEQYF
>-|-|TRBV18|TRBJ2-7
TGTGCCAGCTCACCCGAGGCTAGCGCGACCTACGAGCAGTACTTC
CASSPEASATYEQYF
>TRBD1|-|TRBV27|TRBJ2-7
TGTGCCAGCGGCGGCCACACAGGGGGCAACGAGCAGTACTTC
CASGGHTGGNEQYF
>-|-|TRBV5-5|TRBJ2-7
TGTGCCAGCAGCTTGGCGTTAGCGTCGTTCAACGAGCAGTACTTC
CASSLALASFNEQYF
>-|-|TRBV11-2|TRBJ2-3
TGTGCCAGCAGCTTCGCTAGGGGTACCGATACGCAGTATTTT
CASSFARGTDTQYF
>TRBD1|-|TRBV5-1|TRBJ1-1
TGCGCCAGCAGCCCCCTGGACAGGGGGGGTGAAGCTTTCTTT
CASSPLDRGGEAFF
>-|-|TRBV5-8|TRBJ2-6
TGTGCCAGCAGCTTGGGGCTGGGAGTTGGGGCCAACGTCCTGACTTTC
CASSLGLGVGANVLTF
>-|-|TRBV6-1|TRBJ1-6
TGTGCCAGCAGTGAGAAACCAGTCTTTCCCCTCCACTTT
CASSEKPVFPLHF
>TRBD1|-|TRBV25-1|TRBJ1-1
TGTGCCAGCGGGGACAGCACTGAAGCTTTCTTT
CASGDSTEAFF
>TRBD2|-|TRBV30|TRBJ2-1
TGTGCCTGGAGTGCTGGCGGGGGGGCTGAGCAGTTCTTC
CAWSAGGGAEQFF
>-|once|TRBV21-1|TRBJ2-3
TGTGCCAGCACCAAAAGGGACAGGGGAACAGATACGCAGTATTTT
CASTKRDRGTDTQYF
>TRBD1|-|TRBV5-6|TRBJ1-2
TGTGCCAGCAGCTTGAGGACAGGGGGACCGAGGGATGGCTACACCTTC
CASSLRTGGPRDGYTF
>-|few|TRBV30|TRBJ2-2
TGTGCCTGGAGACAGGGCCTCTTCACCGGGGAGCTGTTTTTT
CAWRQGLFTGELFF